This T cell receptor (beta chain) was documented in a study of CD8 T cells in ankylosing spondylitis. Study-wide results and limits: Researchers report that disease-linked clones proved CD8+ and relatively rare in peripheral blood. There was a TCR beta motif, made of several highly homologous variants, that appeared characteristic of ankylosing spondylitis blood. Significant enrichment of disease-linked clones was reported in matched ankylosing spondylitis synovial fluid.

Via MiXCR, TCRdb re-called the 5' RACE reads, giving one row per CDR3 protein. This table holds just under 550,000 distinct CDR3 sequences, 9.5% to 15% found once. Trimming took 3 bases from V and 4 from J; bases not matched to a gene: 7. Germline CDR1 SGHVS, CDR2 FQNEAQ. This CDR3 has 16 amino acids. Concerning this clonotype itself: As yet, its antigen is unknown.

The sequence derives from a male donor with ankylosing spondylitis. The sample comprised blood, either unsorted or a sorted T cell fraction (not recorded which). The chain uses TRBV7-8 and TRBJ2-3; 10 nucleotides match TRBD2. CDR3: CASSLSSGRPPDTQYF. The DNA of the CDR3 is TGTGCCAGCAGCTTGTCTAGCGGGAGACCCCCAGATACGCAGTATTTT.